The 21 T cell receptor beta chains below were found in one sample sequenced in a study of T cell responses to AZD1222 COVID-19 vaccine. Clones were sequenced by immunoSEQ multiplex PCR, and TCRdb holds only the in-frame ones, with some missing. The table has about 190,000 clones, approximately 87% seen once; the top ten hold 2.5% to 3%. Here the sequenced sample was peripheral blood, taken on day 0 of MenACWY control vaccination. Source of these receptors: an adult in good health.

J is TRBJ2-5 and V is TRBV4-3; D is perhaps TRBD1 or TRBD2 (5 bases each). Deletions cut 0 bases from V and 7 bases from J, with 9 bases between. CDR3 size: 13 residues. Looked up from germline, CDR1 is LGHNA and CDR2 is YSLEER. The CDR3 DNA sequence: TGCGCCAGCAGCCAAGATGGGGGAACGACCCAGTACTTC. As protein: CASSQDGGTTQYF.

The chain couples TRBV18 to TRBJ2-3; 12 bases are shared with TRBD2. V lost 5 bases and J lost 6; bases outside the gene matches: 6. From germline, CDR1 is KGHSH and CDR2 LQKENI. The CDR3 contains 15 residues. CDR3 region: CASSSGLAGSDTQYF. CDR3 in DNA: TGTGCCAGCTCATCCGGACTAGCGGGGTCGGATACGCAGTATTTT.

The chain combines TRBV15 with TRBJ1-2; a possible D gene is TRBD1 (5 bases). Germline CDR1 is LNHNV and CDR2 is YYDKDF (reference sequence). The V gene lost 1 base and the J gene lost 2 bases, with 11 bases spanning the gap. The CDR3 consists of 15 residues. The CDR3 DNA follows: TGTGCCACCAGCAGAGTGGGGACTGGGAACTATGGCTACACCTTC. This codes for CATSRVGTGNYGYTF.

This chain uses TRBV6-2 or TRBV6-3 with TRBJ2-7; D ambiguous. V lost 6 bases to trimming and J lost 0 bases, with 3 bases between them. In germline, CDR1 is MNHEY, CDR2 SVGEGT. The CDR3 extends over 11 amino acids. CDR3 residues: CASSHSYEQYF. In DNA form, the CDR3 reads TGTGCCAGCAGCCACTCCTACGAGCAGTACTTC.

The rearrangement links TRBV6-5 to TRBJ2-3, with TRBD1 matching 10 bases. This CDR3 region has 16 residues. V dropped 4 bases and J dropped 2; count of bases not matched to a gene: 6. The germline V gene has CDR1 MNHEY and CDR2 SVGAGI. CDR3 sequence: CASSWATGGFTDTQYF. The CDR3 nucleotides are TGTGCCAGCAGTTGGGCGACAGGGGGCTTCACAGATACGCAGTATTTT.

The chain links TRBV7-9 to TRBJ2-6; possible D gene TRBD1, 6 bases. Germline CDR1 is SEHNR and CDR2 is FQNEAQ (reference sequence). The CDR3 is 15 residues long. V dropped 2 bases and J dropped 2 bases, with 7 bases sitting between them. CDR3 in DNA: TGTGCCAGCAGCTTAAGGGGGACTGGGGCCAACGTCCTGACTTTC. It translates to CASSLRGTGANVLTF. The complete variable domain, with remaining parts taken from reference TRBV7-9 and TRBJ2-6, reads DTGVSQNPRHKITKRGQNVTFRCDPISEHNRLYWYRQTLGQGPEFLTYFQNEAQLEKSRLLSDRFSAERPKGSFSTLEIQRTEQGDSAMYLCASSLRGTGANVLTFGAGSRLTVL.

The chain carries TRBV6-1 and TRBJ1-1; TRBD1 matches 7 bases. This CDR3 region has 13 residues. CDR1 MNHNS and CDR2 SASEGT come from the germline V gene. V trimming: 4 bases; J trimming: 4 bases; junction bases outside the gene matches: 3. The CDR3 spells CASSGSGGTEAFF. The CDR3, as DNA: TGTGCCAGCAGTGGGTCAGGGGGCACTGAAGCTTTCTTT.

This clone came up once. In DNA form, the CDR3 reads TGCGCCAGCAGCTTTACCGGGGCTGACTATGGCTACACCTTC. Translating gives CASSFTGADYGYTF. The chain combines TRBV5-1 with TRBJ1-2, with TRBD1 as a possible D gene (5 bases). V was clipped by 2 bases and J by 3 bases, with 11 bases between them. This CDR3 is built from 14 residues. The germline gives CDR1 SGHRS, CDR2 YFSETQ.

V usage is TRBV19 and J usage is TRBJ1-1; D may be TRBD1 (6 bases). Germline CDR1 reads LNHDA; CDR2 reads SQIVND (reference sequence). CDR3 size: 14 residues. V was cut by 7 bases and J by 6 bases, with 18 bases left in between. The CDR3 DNA reads as TGTGCCAGTAAGTCACAGGGAGGGGGACCTGAAGCTTTCTTT. Translating it yields CASKSQGGGPEAFF.

The chain couples TRBV5-1 to TRBJ2-1; 9 bases match TRBD1. J lost 9 bases, V lost 4 bases, and 14 bases had no gene match. CDR1 is SGHRS, CDR2 YFSETQ, per germline. The length of the CDR3 is 16 residues. The CDR3: CASSVGTGSLKGEQFF. In nucleotides, the CDR3 is TGCGCCAGCAGCGTCGGGACAGGGTCTCTAAAGGGTGAGCAGTTCTTC. The whole variable domain, filled in from reference TRBV5-1 and TRBJ2-1, reads KAGVTQTPRYLIKTRGQQVTLSCSPISGHRSVSWYQQTPGQGLQFLFEYFSETQRNKGNFPGRFSGRQFSNSRSEMNVSTLELGDSALYLCASSVGTGSLKGEQFFGPGTRLTVL.

The rearrangement uses TRBV4-1 and TRBJ2-5; 10 nucleotides line up with TRBD2. Germline CDR1 reads MGHRA; CDR2 reads YSYEKL. V shed 1 base and J 5 bases; nucleotides not matched to a gene: 7. The CDR3 extends over 16 amino acids. The CDR3: CASSQVGLASEETQYF. CDR3 bases: TGCGCCAGCAGCCAAGTGGGACTAGCGTCGGAGGAGACCCAGTACTTC.

The chain is built from TRBV5-5 and TRBJ2-5, with D maybe TRBD1 (7 bases). This CDR3 spans 14 amino acids. Trimming took 2 bases from V and 3 from J, leaving 11 bases between them. The germline gives CDR1 SGHKS, CDR2 YYEKEE (reference sequence). Written as DNA, the CDR3 is TGTGCCAGCAGCTTCTCAGGGGGGAAAGAGACCCAGTACTTC. It specifies CASSFSGGKETQYF.

The rearrangement uses TRBV7-9 and TRBJ1-2, with D uncertain. Germline CDR1 is SEHNR and CDR2 is FQNEAQ (reference sequence). The CDR3 has 14 residues. Trimming left V 2 bases short and J 8 bases short, with 15 bases between. The DNA for the CDR3 is TGTGCCAGCAGCTTATCCCTCGAGGAAGGAGGCTACACCTTC. Translation: CASSLSLEEGGYTF.

The sample holds a few counts of this clone. The chain carries TRBV4-1 and TRBJ2-7; 7 bases are shared with TRBD2. This CDR3 is built from 15 residues. V was pared by 3 bases and J by 4 bases, with 9 bases of the junction left unmatched. Per the germline V gene, CDR1 is MGHRA and CDR2 is YSYEKL. CDR3: CASSHPGAGAYEQYF. The CDR3 DNA reads as TGCGCCAGCAGCCACCCAGGCGCGGGAGCATACGAGCAGTACTTC.

The V gene is TRBV2, the J gene TRBJ2-7, with D possibly matching TRBD1 (6 bases). Germline V gives CDR1 SNHLY, CDR2 FYNNEI. This CDR3 comprises 18 residues. Trimming left V 10 bases short and J 1 base short, with 29 bases between. Here the CDR3 reads CATRTVTIKTGISYEQYF. In DNA form, the CDR3 reads TGTGCCACCAGGACGGTGACCATTAAGACAGGAATTTCCTACGAGCAGTACTTC.

The J gene is TRBJ2-4, the V gene TRBV30, with D uncertain. The V gene's germline CDR1 is GTSNPN and CDR2 SVGIG (reference sequence). The CDR3 is made up of 14 amino acids. The CDR3 spells CAGGGRDAKNIQYF. CDR3 nucleotide sequence: TGTGCTGGCGGCGGCCGCGACGCCAAAAACATTCAGTACTTC.

The rearrangement uses TRBV6-5 and TRBJ2-7, with D tentatively TRBD1 (6 bases). Germline CDR1 and CDR2: MNHEY and SVGAGI. The CDR3 length is 15 residues. The V end lost 5 bases, the J end lost 1 base, and 15 bases lay between the germline ends. CDR3: CASSPRTVRSYEQYF. DNA for the CDR3: TGTGCCAGCAGTCCGCGGACAGTACGATCCTACGAGCAGTACTTC.

This chain joins TRBV28 and TRBJ1-5; maybe TRBD1 (5 bases). The germline V gene encodes CDR1 MDHEN and CDR2 SYDVKM. The CDR3 is 13 residues long. V lost 7 bases and J lost 1, with 8 bases in between. The DNA for the CDR3 is TGTGCCAGCACCCCAGGGAGCAATCAGCCCCAGCATTTT. It is translated as CASTPGSNQPQHF.

This clone was seen a handful of times. This chain joins TRBV5-1 and TRBJ2-2; D unclear. The CDR3 is made up of 14 amino acids. CDR1 SGHRS and CDR2 YFSETQ come from the germline V gene. Trimming removed 0 bases at V and 5 bases at J, with 8 bases between. CDR3 in DNA: TGCGCCAGCAGCTTGGGGGCGGAAACCGGGGAGCTGTTTTTT. Encoded protein: CASSLGAETGELFF.

The gene calls are TRBV3-1 (or the pseudogene TRBV3-2) and TRBJ1-4, with D tentatively TRBD1 (6 bases). The CDR3 has 14 amino acids. Germline CDR1 reads LGHDT; CDR2 reads YNNKEL (reference sequence). Trimming removed 1 base at V and 8 bases at J, with 11 bases between. CDR3 loop: CASSQAQGEEKLFF. CDR3 bases: TGTGCCAGCAGCCAAGCACAGGGTGAGGAAAAACTGTTTTTT.

This chain connects TRBV29-1 to TRBJ2-2; unclear D gene. There are 13 residues in the CDR3. V was clipped by 4 bases and J by 1 base, with 7 bases between them. CDR1 SQVTM and CDR2 ANQGSEA come from the germline V gene. CDR3 coding DNA: TGCAGCGTTGGGCCCGGGAACACCGGGGAGCTGTTTTTT. Translating it yields CSVGPGNTGELFF.